The 19 T cell receptor gamma chains below come from one sample, sequenced in a study of Vδ1+ human thymocytes (dated by TCRdb to 2016 to 2018). The data were produced on an Illumina MiSeq. RNA extraction was carried out with the RNeasy mini kit, and reverse transcription was then done using Superscript III. CDR3 amplicons were generated by multiplex PCR with pooled V-gene forward primers and a constant-region reverse primer carrying Illumina adaptor overhangs. TCRdb reprocessed the public data with the CATT caller; entries with the same nucleotide sequence were combined afterwards. Present in this sample are tens of thousands of gamma-chain clones, around 20% of which were seen just once. The top ten hold roughly 2% of the sample. These receptors' targets are unknown. The paper as a whole reports these results and caveats: Thymic TRG and TRD repertoires appeared highly polyclonal with Gaussian CDR3 length distributions, unlike oligoclonal peripheral blood repertoires.

Sequenced input: Vdelta1+ gamma-delta thymocytes from the thymus. The sample's cell subset or site, from its label and the paper: FACS-sorted CD3+ TCRalphabeta- TCRVdelta1+ TCRVdelta2- thymocytes. Every receptor here comes from a girl under three years old who had congenital heart surgery.

The sample holds a few counts of this clone. At one end, the junction sequence differs from germline, possibly due to a read error. The V gene is TRGV3, the J gene TRGJP2. The length of the CDR3 is 14 residues. The germline V gene encodes CDR1 VTNTFY and CDR2 YDVSTARD (reference sequence). In nucleotides, the CDR3 is TGTGCCGCCTGGGACAGGCACGGTGATTGGATCAAGACGTTT. This translates into CAAWDRHGDWIKTF.

Concerning this clone: One junction end does not reproduce the germline sequence, and a read error may be involved. The chain recombines TRGV2 with TRGJ1 or TRGJ2. Germline CDR1 reads EGSNGY; CDR2 reads YDSYNSKV. This CDR3 has 13 residues. The DNA of the CDR3 is TGTGCCACCTGGGACGCCCCGCATTATGAGAAACTCTTT. This gives the protein CATWDAPHYEKLF.

A few counts support this clone. At one end the junction does not follow the germline gene, possibly because of a read error. The rearrangement uses TRGV9 and TRGJP2. This CDR3 spans 14 amino acids. CDR1 and CDR2 from the germline V gene are GITISATS and ISYDGTV (reference sequence). The chain's CDR3 is CALREVMKDWIKTF. The CDR3 DNA is TGTGCCTTGCGGGAGGTGATGAAGGATTGGATCAAGACGTTT.

This clone was seen a few times. Other nucleotide sequences in the sample specify the same CDR3. This rearrangement joins TRGV2 to TRGJ1 or TRGJ2. CDR1 and CDR2 from the germline V gene are EGSNGY and YDSYNSKV. The CDR3 length is 10 residues. The J segment lost 13 bases and the V segment lost 0 bases, leaving 3 bases of the junction unmatched. The DNA of the CDR3 is TGTGCCACCTGGGACGGGCTAAAACTCTTT. Amino acid sequence: CATWDGLKLF.

The chain joins TRGV4 to TRGJ1 or TRGJ2. Germline V lookup: CDR1 EGSTGY, CDR2 YDSYTSSV. The V segment lost 3 bases and the J segment 12 bases; nucleotides outside the gene matches: 11. This CDR3 is 12 amino acids long. CDR3 DNA: TGTGCCACCTGGGATTCCGTGTATGGGAAACTCTTT. It encodes CATWDSVYGKLF.

This clone is a singleton in its sample. The chain employs TRGV3 and TRGJ1 or TRGJ2. Per the germline V gene, CDR1 is VTNTFY and CDR2 is YDVSTARD (reference sequence). The J segment lost 0 bases and the V segment lost 3 bases, leaving 8 bases of the junction unmatched. CDR3 size: 15 residues. This chain's CDR3 is CATWDGDSNYYKKLF. CDR3 coding DNA: TGTGCCACCTGGGACGGAGATTCGAATTATTATAAGAAACTCTTT.

The chain has TRGV9 and TRGJ1 or TRGJ2. Germline V gives CDR1 GITISATS, CDR2 ISYDGTV (reference sequence). The CDR3 extends over 16 amino acids. Losses at the gene ends were 4 bases for V and 1 base for J; bases not matched to a gene: 13. The CDR3, as DNA: TGTGCCTTGTGGGACCACGACCCCCGTAATTATTATAAGAAACTCTTT. Translating gives CALWDHDPRNYYKKLF.

This clone occurred a few times. Other nucleotide sequences from this sample produce the same CDR3. The chain uses TRGV4 and TRGJ1 or TRGJ2. The germline CDR1 and CDR2 sequences are EGSTGY and YDSYTSSV. The CDR3 contains 12 residues. The ends lost 4 bases at V and 7 bases at J; junction bases unmatched: 7. CDR3 DNA sequence: TGTGCCACCTGGGACCCAAGGTATAAGAAACTCTTT. This codes for CATWDPRYKKLF.

V gene TRGV3 combines with J gene TRGJ1 or TRGJ2. Trimming removed 3 bases from V and 4 bases from J; junction bases left unmatched: 6. The CDR3 totals 13 residues. Germline values: CDR1 VTNTFY, CDR2 YDVSTARD (reference sequence). In DNA form, the CDR3 reads TGTGCCACCTGGGACGTCGGCTATTATAAGAAACTCTTT. Its translation: CATWDVGYYKKLF.

V and J are TRGV9 and TRGJ1 or TRGJ2. The CDR3 consists of 10 residues. Germline lookup yields CDR1 GITISATS and CDR2 ISYDGTV (reference sequence). With 5 bases clipped from V and 10 bases from J, the junction kept 5 bases outside the gene matches. CDR3 sequence (DNA): TGTGCCTTGTGGGTACTAAAGAAACTCTTT. Protein sequence: CALWVLKKLF.

This clone was picked up a small number of times. This chain links TRGV2 with TRGJ1 or TRGJ2. The CDR3 runs 15 residues. CDR1 and CDR2 (germline): EGSNGY, YDSYNSKV. V was pared by 0 bases and J by 4 bases, with 9 bases of the junction left unmatched. CDR3 in amino acids: CATWDGPEGYYKKLF. As DNA, the CDR3 is TGTGCCACCTGGGACGGGCCAGAAGGGTATTATAAGAAACTCTTT.

This clone was detected many times. A much larger clone differs from this one at a single base, so this may be a read error. The same CDR3 also results from other DNA sequences found in this sample. This rearrangement joins TRGV9 to TRGJ1 or TRGJ2. With 3 bases clipped from V and 0 bases from J, the junction kept 2 bases outside the gene matches. The CDR3 is 13 amino acids. Germline V gene sequence: CDR1 GITISATS, CDR2 ISYDGTV (reference sequence). CDR3 DNA sequence: TGTGCCTTGTGGGAGAGGAATTATTATAAGAAACTCTTT. Translation: CALWERNYYKKLF.

The chain has TRGV9 and TRGJ1 or TRGJ2. The CDR3 has 14 amino acids. V gave up 1 base and J gave up 5 bases; unmatched junction bases: 8. CDR1 and CDR2 from the germline V gene are GITISATS and ISYDGTV (reference sequence). The CDR3, as DNA: TGTGCCTTGTGGGAGGTCCGGGGGCATTATAAGAAACTCTTT. Translation: CALWEVRGHYKKLF.

This clone was recorded a few times. Other DNA sequences in the sample encode the same CDR3. The rearrangement joins TRGV2 to TRGJ1 or TRGJ2. V was pared by 0 bases and J by 7 bases, with 6 bases of the junction left unmatched. This CDR3 contains 13 residues. Looked up from germline, CDR1 is EGSNGY and CDR2 is YDSYNSKV. CDR3 protein: CATWDGPCYKKLF. As DNA, the CDR3 is TGTGCCACCTGGGACGGGCCTTGCTATAAGAAACTCTTT.

Of note for this clone: A much more abundant neighbour one base away suggests this may be a read error. This chain uses TRGV9 with TRGJ1 or TRGJ2. This CDR3 spans 10 amino acids. The germline CDR1 and CDR2 sequences are GITISATS and ISYDGTV (reference sequence). With V trimmed by 2 bases and J by 12 bases, 4 bases remained unmatched. Here the CDR3 reads CALWEEVKLF. DNA of the CDR3: TGTGCCTTGTGGGAGGAGGTGAAACTCTTT.

For this clone: A junction end diverges from the germline sequence, so it may reflect a read error. The chain recombines TRGV2 with TRGJ1 or TRGJ2. In germline, CDR1 is EGSNGY, CDR2 YDSYNSKV. The CDR3 totals 10 residues. Here the CDR3 reads CATFSYKKLF. CDR3 DNA: TGTGCCACCTTCTCTTATAAGAAACTCTTC.

This sequence joins TRGV3 and TRGJ1 or TRGJ2. Germline V lookup: CDR1 VTNTFY, CDR2 YDVSTARD (reference sequence). After removal of 2 bases from V and 8 bases from J, the junction contained 6 bases not matched to a gene. The length of the CDR3 is 12 residues. In nucleotides, the CDR3 is TGTGCCACCTGGGACAAGAGGGATAAGAAACTCTTT. Its translation: CATWDKRDKKLF.

V is TRGV3 and J is TRGJ1 or TRGJ2. With V trimmed by 4 bases and J by 6 bases, 15 bases remained unmatched. The germline V gene has CDR1 VTNTFY and CDR2 YDVSTARD (reference sequence). The CDR3 length is 15 residues. The CDR3 DNA reads as TGTGCCACCTGGGAACCCCCGCTGTCTATTTATAAGAAACTCTTT. It is translated as CATWEPPLSIYKKLF.

Regarding this clone: Other DNA sequences of this sample code for an identical CDR3. This chain joins TRGV8 and TRGJP2. This CDR3 spans 13 amino acids. With V trimmed by 2 bases and J by 6 bases, 3 bases remained unmatched. The germline V gene has CDR1 VENAVY and CDR2 YDSYNSRV. The CDR3 sequence is CATWDNGDWIKTF. The CDR3 nucleotides are TGTGCCACCTGGGATAACGGTGATTGGATCAAGACGTTT.